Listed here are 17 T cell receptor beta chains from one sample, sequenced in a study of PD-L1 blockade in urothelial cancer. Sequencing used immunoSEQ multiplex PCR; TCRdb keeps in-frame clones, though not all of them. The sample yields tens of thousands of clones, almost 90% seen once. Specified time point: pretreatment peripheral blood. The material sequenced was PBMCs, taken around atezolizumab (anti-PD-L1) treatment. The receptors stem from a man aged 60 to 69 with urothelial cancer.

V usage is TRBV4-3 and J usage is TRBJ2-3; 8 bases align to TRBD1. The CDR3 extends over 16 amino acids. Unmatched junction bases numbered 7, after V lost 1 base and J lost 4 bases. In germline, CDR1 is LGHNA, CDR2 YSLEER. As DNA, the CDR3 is TGCGCCAGCAGCCAAGTGGCAGGGGGCAGGGCAGATACGCAGTATTTT. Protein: CASSQVAGGRADTQYF.

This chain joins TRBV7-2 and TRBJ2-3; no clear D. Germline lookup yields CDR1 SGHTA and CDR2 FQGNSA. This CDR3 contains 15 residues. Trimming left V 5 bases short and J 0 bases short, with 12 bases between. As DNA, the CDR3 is TGTGCCAGCAGCCCCACATGGGCTAGCACAGATACGCAGTATTTT. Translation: CASSPTWASTDTQYF. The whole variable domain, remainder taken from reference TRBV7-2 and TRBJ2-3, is GAGVSQSPSNKVTEKGKDVELRCDPISGHTALYWYRQSLGQGLEFLIYFQGNSAPDKSGLPSDRFSAERTGGSVSTLTIQRTQQEDSAVYLCASSPTWASTDTQYFGPGTRLTVL.

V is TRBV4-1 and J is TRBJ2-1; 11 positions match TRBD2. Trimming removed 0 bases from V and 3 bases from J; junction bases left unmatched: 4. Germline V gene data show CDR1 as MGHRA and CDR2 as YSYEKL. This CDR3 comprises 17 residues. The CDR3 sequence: CASSQEVTSGSYNEQFF. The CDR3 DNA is TGCGCCAGCAGCCAAGAGGTCACTAGCGGGAGCTACAATGAGCAGTTCTTC.

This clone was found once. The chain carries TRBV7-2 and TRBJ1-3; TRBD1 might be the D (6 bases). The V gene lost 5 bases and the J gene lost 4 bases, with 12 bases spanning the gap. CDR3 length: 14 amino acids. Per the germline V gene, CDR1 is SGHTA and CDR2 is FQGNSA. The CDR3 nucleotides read TGTGCCAGCAGCCTACAGGGATACGGAAACACCATATATTTT. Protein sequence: CASSLQGYGNTIYF. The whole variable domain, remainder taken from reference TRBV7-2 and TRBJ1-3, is GAGVSQSPSNKVTEKGKDVELRCDPISGHTALYWYRQSLGQGLEFLIYFQGNSAPDKSGLPSDRFSAERTGGSVSTLTIQRTQQEDSAVYLCASSLQGYGNTIYFGEGSWLTVV.

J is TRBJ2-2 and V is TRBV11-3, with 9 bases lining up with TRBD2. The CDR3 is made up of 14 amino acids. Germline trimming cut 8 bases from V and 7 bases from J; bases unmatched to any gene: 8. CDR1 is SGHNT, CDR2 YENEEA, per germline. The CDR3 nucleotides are TGTGCCAGCTCCTTAGCGGGAGCGAACGGGGAGCTGTTTTTT. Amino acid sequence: CASSLAGANGELFF.

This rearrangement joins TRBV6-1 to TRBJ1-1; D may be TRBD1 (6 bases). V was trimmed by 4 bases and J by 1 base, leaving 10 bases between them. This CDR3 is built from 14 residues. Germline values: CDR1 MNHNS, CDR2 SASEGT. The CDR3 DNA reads TGTGCCAGCAGTGTCAGGGGAAAGAACACTGAAGCTTTCTTT. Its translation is CASSVRGKNTEAFF.

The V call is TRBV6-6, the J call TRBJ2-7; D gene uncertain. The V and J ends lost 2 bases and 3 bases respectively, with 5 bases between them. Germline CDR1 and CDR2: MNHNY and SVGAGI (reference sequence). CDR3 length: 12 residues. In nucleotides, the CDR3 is TGTGCCAGCAGTTACATTTACTACGAGCAGTACTTC. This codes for CASSYIYYEQYF.

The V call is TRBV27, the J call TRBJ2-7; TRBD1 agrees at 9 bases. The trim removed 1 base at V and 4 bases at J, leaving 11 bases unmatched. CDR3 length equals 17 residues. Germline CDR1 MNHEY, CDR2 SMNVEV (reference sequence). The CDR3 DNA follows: TGTGCCAGCAGTTTATTCGGCCTACAGGGGGCCAAGTACGAGCAGTACTTC. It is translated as CASSLFGLQGAKYEQYF.

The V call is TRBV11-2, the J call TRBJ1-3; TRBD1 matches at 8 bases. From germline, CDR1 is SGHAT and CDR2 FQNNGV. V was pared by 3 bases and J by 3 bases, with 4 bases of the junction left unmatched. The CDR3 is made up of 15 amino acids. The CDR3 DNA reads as TGTGCCAGCAGCTTCTCAGGGGGCTTTGGAAACACCATATATTTT. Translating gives CASSFSGGFGNTIYF.

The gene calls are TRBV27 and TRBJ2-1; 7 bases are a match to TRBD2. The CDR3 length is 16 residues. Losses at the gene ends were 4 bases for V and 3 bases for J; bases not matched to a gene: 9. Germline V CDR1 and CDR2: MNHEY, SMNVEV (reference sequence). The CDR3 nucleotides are TGTGCCAGCAGTTCCGGGAGGACCATAGTCTACAATGAGCAGTTCTTC. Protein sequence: CASSSGRTIVYNEQFF.

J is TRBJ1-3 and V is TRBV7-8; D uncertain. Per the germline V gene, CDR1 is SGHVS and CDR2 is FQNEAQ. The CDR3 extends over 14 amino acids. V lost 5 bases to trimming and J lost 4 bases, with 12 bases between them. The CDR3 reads CASSPRVEGNTIYF. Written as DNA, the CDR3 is TGTGCCAGCAGCCCCCGGGTCGAAGGAAACACCATATATTTT.

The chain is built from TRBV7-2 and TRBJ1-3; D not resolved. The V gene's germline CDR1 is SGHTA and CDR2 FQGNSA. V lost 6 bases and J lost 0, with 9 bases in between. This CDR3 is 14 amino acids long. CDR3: CASRLAGSGNTIYF. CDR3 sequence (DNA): TGTGCCAGCAGACTTGCGGGCTCTGGAAACACCATATATTTT.

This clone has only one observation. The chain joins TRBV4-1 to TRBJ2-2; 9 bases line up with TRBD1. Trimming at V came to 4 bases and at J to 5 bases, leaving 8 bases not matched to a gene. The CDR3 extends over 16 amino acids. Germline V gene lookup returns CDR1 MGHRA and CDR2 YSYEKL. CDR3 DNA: TGCGCCAGCAGCCCACCTGGACAGGGGAGAACCGGGGAGCTGTTTTTT. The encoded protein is CASSPPGQGRTGELFF.

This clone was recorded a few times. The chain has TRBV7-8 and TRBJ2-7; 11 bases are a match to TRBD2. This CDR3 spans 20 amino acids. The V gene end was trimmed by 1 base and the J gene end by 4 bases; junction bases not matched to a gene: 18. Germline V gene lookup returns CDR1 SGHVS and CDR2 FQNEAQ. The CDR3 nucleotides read TGTGCCAGCAGCTTAGTTCGGTCCCTGAGGGGACTAGCGGAGGAGTACGAGCAGTACTTC. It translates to CASSLVRSLRGLAEEYEQYF.

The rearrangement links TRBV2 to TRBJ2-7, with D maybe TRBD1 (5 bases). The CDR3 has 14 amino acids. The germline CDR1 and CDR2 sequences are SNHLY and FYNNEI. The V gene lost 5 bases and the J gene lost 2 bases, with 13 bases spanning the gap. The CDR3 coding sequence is TGTGCCAGCAGTTACGGTTCGACAGCCTACGAGCAGTACTTC. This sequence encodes CASSYGSTAYEQYF. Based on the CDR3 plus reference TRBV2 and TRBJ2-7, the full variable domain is EPEVTQTPSHQVTQMGQEVILRCVPISNHLYFYWYRQILGQKVEFLVSFYNNEISEKSEIFDDQFSVERPDGSNFTLKIRSTKLEDSAMYFCASSYGSTAYEQYFGPGTRLTVT.

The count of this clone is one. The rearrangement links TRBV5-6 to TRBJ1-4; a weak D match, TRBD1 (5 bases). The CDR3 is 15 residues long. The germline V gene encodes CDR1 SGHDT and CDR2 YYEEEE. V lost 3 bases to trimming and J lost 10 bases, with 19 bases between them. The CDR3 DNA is TGTGCCAGCAGCTCACCGGGGCTAGCGAAAGGAAAACTGTTTTTT. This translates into CASSSPGLAKGKLFF.

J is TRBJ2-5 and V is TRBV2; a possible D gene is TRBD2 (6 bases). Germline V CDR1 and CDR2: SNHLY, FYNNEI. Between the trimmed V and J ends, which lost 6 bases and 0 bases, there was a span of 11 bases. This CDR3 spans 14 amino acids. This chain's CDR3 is CASRTSGYQETQYF. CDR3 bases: TGTGCCAGCAGGACAAGCGGGTACCAAGAGACCCAGTACTTC.